These 8 T cell receptor beta chains came from one sample sequenced in a study of T cells in localized non-small cell lung cancer. Method: immunoSEQ multiplex PCR; TCRdb's copy keeps in-frame clones and lacks some. The data contain about 35,000 clones, around 79% of them singletons. The source material was peripheral blood, sampled before any cancer treatment. These receptors all come from a male donor at least 60 years old with stage III squamous cell lung carcinoma.

This sequence joins TRBV5-1 and TRBJ2-2; 10 bases line up with TRBD1. From germline, CDR1 is SGHRS and CDR2 YFSETQ. The V and J ends lost 4 bases and 7 bases, in that order; junction bases with no gene match: 10. The CDR3 is 16 amino acids. CDR3 amino acids: CASSTVGTGAGGELFF. The CDR3, as DNA: TGCGCCAGCAGCACTGTCGGGACAGGGGCCGGCGGGGAGCTGTTTTTT.

The rearrangement links TRBV6-5 to TRBJ1-2; perhaps TRBD1 as D (5 bases). The CDR3 length is 15 residues. The V gene lost 4 bases and the J gene lost 6 bases, with 18 bases spanning the gap. Germline CDR1 is MNHEY and CDR2 is SVGAGI. The DNA for the CDR3 is TGTGCCAGCAGTTTAAGAGGGGACGGGATCGATGGCTACACCTTC. This encodes CASSLRGDGIDGYTF.

The rearrangement joins TRBV5-5 to TRBJ2-2, with D perhaps matching TRBD1 or TRBD2 (5 bases each). Germline V lookup: CDR1 SGHKS, CDR2 YYEKEE (reference sequence). V lost 0 bases, J lost 5 bases, and 11 bases lay in between. This CDR3 region has 15 residues. The CDR3 is CASSLGTGQTGELFF. The CDR3, as DNA: TGTGCCAGCAGCTTGGGTACGGGGCAAACCGGGGAGCTGTTTTTT.

V usage is TRBV6-5 and J usage is TRBJ2-1; 11 bases are a match to TRBD1. Germline V CDR1 and CDR2: MNHEY, SVGAGI. Trimming took 4 bases from V and 4 from J; bases not matched to a gene: 3. The length of the CDR3 is 15 residues. CDR3 nucleotides: TGTGCCAGCAGTTTGGACAGGGGGCCGTACAATGAGCAGTTCTTC. Protein: CASSLDRGPYNEQFF.

The rearrangement uses TRBV7-2 and TRBJ2-1; 14 positions match TRBD2. The CDR3 runs 13 residues. The V segment lost 9 bases and the J segment 7 bases; nucleotides outside the gene matches: 2. Germline V gene data show CDR1 as SGHTA and CDR2 as FQGNSA. The CDR3, as DNA: TGTGCCAGAGGGACTAGCGGGAGAAATGAGCAGTTCTTC. This gives the protein CARGTSGRNEQFF.

This clone was observed a handful of times. The rearrangement joins TRBV6-6 to TRBJ1-5; 7 bases fit TRBD1. J gave up 5 bases and V 0 bases, and 7 bases lay outside the gene matches. The CDR3 totals 16 residues. Germline-derived CDR1 and CDR2 are MNHNY and SVGAGI (reference sequence). CDR3 DNA sequence: TGTGCCAGCAGTTACTCGGAGAGGGGGCTTGATCAGCCCCAGCATTTT. Its translation: CASSYSERGLDQPQHF.

The chain employs TRBV20-1 and TRBJ2-5; no definite D call. The CDR3 sequence is 11 residues long. The germline CDR1 and CDR2 sequences are DFQATT and SNEGSKA (reference sequence). The CDR3 loop reads CSTSTQETQYF. The CDR3, as DNA: TGCAGCACCTCGACTCAAGAGACCCAGTACTTC.

V gene TRBV20-1 combines with J gene TRBJ1-3; D ambiguous. The CDR3 contains 11 residues. Trimming pared 5 bases from V and 4 bases from J, leaving 6 bases between. From germline, CDR1 is DFQATT and CDR2 SNEGSKA (reference sequence). In DNA form, the CDR3 reads TGCAGTGCTCCCAGCGGAAACACCATATATTTT. It is translated as CSAPSGNTIYF.